These 23 T cell receptor beta chains were all obtained from the same sample, sequenced in a study of T cell clusters in autoimmune cytopenias. Multiplex touch-down PCR amplified TRB using TRB-A and TRB-B pools in one tube. Reprocessing the multiplex PCR reads, TCRdb reports a single entry for every CDR3 protein and omits DNA. The sample's table shows about 890 distinct CDR3 sequences. TRB amplification used 250 ng of peripheral blood genomic DNA. The sample also formed part of further work on T cell repertoires in aging, cancer and after chemotherapy.

The source material was peripheral blood. The receptors here all came from a human donor with chronic lymphocytic leukemia.

According to its frequency, this clonotype is medium-sized. The rearrangement joins TRBV7-9 to TRBJ2-3. Per the germline V gene, CDR1 is SEHNR and CDR2 is FQNEAQ (reference sequence). The CDR3 length is 16 residues. CDR3 in amino acids: CASSLALAGGTDTQYF.

This clonotype is called large based on its frequency. This chain links TRBV6-1 with TRBJ2-5. This CDR3 comprises 16 residues. CDR1 MNHNS and CDR2 SASEGT come from the germline V gene. The CDR3 here is CASISGRLGVAETQYF.

The chain couples TRBV20-1 to TRBJ2-1; TCRdb's D call of TRBD2 is untestable without DNA. This CDR3 has 16 amino acids. Germline V gene lookup returns CDR1 DFQATT and CDR2 SNEGSKA (reference sequence). CDR3 residues: CSARRLAGASYNEQFF.

The CDR3 reads CASSQELGRGYQPQHF. The V and J genes are TRBV4-1 and TRBJ1-5; TCRdb names TRBD1, which stays unverified in the absence of DNA. CDR1 and CDR2 (germline): MGHRA, YSYEKL. There are 16 residues in the CDR3.

This chain links TRBV6-1 with TRBJ2-1; the TRBD2 assignment by TCRdb is unverifiable without DNA. CDR3 length equals 13 residues. CDR1 MNHNS and CDR2 SASEGT come from the germline V gene. The CDR3: CASSARTSGEQFF.

This clonotype ranks as medium-sized in terms of frequency. The rearrangement uses TRBV12-3 or TRBV12-4 and TRBJ2-7; without DNA, the TCRdb call of TRBD2 cannot be checked. The CDR3 is 14 amino acids. The CDR3 sequence: CASSGLAGDYEQYF.

The chain is built from TRBV12-3 or TRBV12-4 and TRBJ2-3. This CDR3 spans 14 amino acids. CDR3 protein: CASSFGLVTDTQYF.

This clonotype counts as large (0.1 to 1%) by frequency. The genes are TRBV19 and TRBJ2-1; no DNA is available, so the TRBD2 call from TCRdb remains unchecked. The CDR3 covers 18 residues. The germline V gene has CDR1 LNHDA and CDR2 SQIVND (reference sequence). CDR3 protein: CASSPRSSAGLRGGEQFF.

Frequency places this clonotype as medium-sized. The gene calls are TRBV10-3 and TRBJ2-5. The CDR3 has 15 residues. Germline loops: CDR1 ENHRY, CDR2 SYGVKD. The CDR3 region is CAISSGSGPQETQYF.

This chain links TRBV7-3 with TRBJ2-1; the TCRdb call, TRBD2, lacks DNA for checking. Germline V lookup: CDR1 SGHTA, CDR2 FQGTGA. The CDR3 length is 17 residues. The CDR3 loop is CASSPTANAGWHNEQFF. Full variable domain (missing parts from reference TRBV7-3 and TRBJ2-1): GAGVSQTPSNKVTEKGKYVELRCDPISGHTALYWYRQSLGQGPEFLIYFQGTGAADDSGLPNDRFFAVRPEGSVSTLKIQRTERGDSAVYLCASSPTANAGWHNEQFFGPGTRLTVL.

In terms of frequency, this clonotype is large. This chain links TRBV6-5 with TRBJ1-3. Germline CDR1 reads MNHEY; CDR2 reads SVGAGI. The CDR3 consists of 16 residues. CDR3 residues: CASSYSRTVSGNTIYF.

This chain uses TRBV29-1 with TRBJ1-2; TCRdb selects TRBD1, and the lack of DNA leaves this call unchecked. Germline V gives CDR1 SQVTM, CDR2 ANQGSEA. This CDR3 is built from 13 residues. The CDR3 is CSVGTGVGYGYTF. The full variable domain, in which reference TRBV29-1 and TRBJ1-2 provide the parts outside the CDR3, is SAVISQKPSRDICQRGTSLTIQCQVDSQVTMMFWYRQQPGQSLTLIATANQGSEATYESGFVIDKFPISRPNLTFSTLTVSNMSPEDSSIYLCSVGTGVGYGYTFGSGTRLTVV.

This clonotype is identified as medium-sized from frequency. The chain recombines TRBV27 with TRBJ1-6; as DNA is missing, the TRBD1 call by TCRdb cannot be tested. Germline CDR1 reads MNHEY; CDR2 reads SMNVEV (reference sequence). There are 17 residues in the CDR3. The CDR3 is CASSLSGAVSYNSPLHF.

This chain links TRBV12-3 or TRBV12-4 with TRBJ2-1; TCRdb's D call, TRBD2, is unchecked because there is no DNA. CDR3 length equals 15 residues. The CDR3 sequence is CASSGVAGERGEQFF.

The V gene is TRBV10-3, the J gene TRBJ1-5; TCRdb indicates TRBD1, and absent DNA this call remains unverified. This CDR3 is built from 15 residues. From germline, CDR1 is ENHRY and CDR2 SYGVKD. CDR3 region: CASSTTGDSNQPQHF.

In terms of frequency, this clonotype is medium-sized. This CDR3 is CASSPARVAGTQYF. This sequence joins TRBV11-2 and TRBJ2-5; checking the TCRdb D call of TRBD2 is not possible without DNA. Germline V gene sequence: CDR1 SGHAT, CDR2 FQNNGV. The CDR3 has 14 residues. Full variable domain (outside the CDR3, taken from reference TRBV11-2 and TRBJ2-5): EAGVAQSPRYKIIEKRQSVAFWCNPISGHATLYWYQQILGQGPKLLIQFQNNGVVDDSQLPKDRFSAERLKGVDSTLKIQPAKLEDSAVYLCASSPARVAGTQYFGPGTRLLVL.

J is TRBJ2-2 and V is TRBV11-3; absent DNA, TCRdb's TRBD1 call cannot be checked. The CDR3 has 13 amino acids. CDR1 and CDR2 from the germline V gene are SGHNT and YENEEA. CDR3 sequence reads: CASSYQGAGELFF.

This clonotype is labeled medium-sized based on frequency. The gene calls are TRBV19 and TRBJ1-2; TCRdb outputs TRBD1, but without DNA this stays unchecked. Germline V gene sequence: CDR1 LNHDA, CDR2 SQIVND (reference sequence). The CDR3 covers 14 residues. The CDR3 loop reads CASRGQGASFGYTF.

This clonotype is identified as medium-sized from frequency. The V and J genes are TRBV10-3 and TRBJ2-3; the TCRdb call, TRBD2, lacks DNA for checking. Per the germline V gene, CDR1 is ENHRY and CDR2 is SYGVKD. The length of the CDR3 is 15 residues. This CDR3 is CAINRRLGDTDTQYF.

By frequency, this clonotype registers medium-sized (0.01 to 0.1%). This sequence joins TRBV11-2 and TRBJ2-1; as DNA is missing, the TRBD1 call by TCRdb cannot be tested. The CDR3 is 17 amino acids. The germline gives CDR1 SGHAT, CDR2 FQNNGV. The CDR3 protein is CASSITLGHSIDNEQFF.

The rearrangement links TRBV2 to TRBJ2-7. CDR3 length: 12 residues. CDR1 SNHLY and CDR2 FYNNEI come from the germline V gene. The CDR3 sequence is CASSIFGAEQYF.

J is TRBJ2-3 and V is TRBV24-1; TCRdb reports TRBD1, a call that lacks DNA to check it against. The CDR3 is made up of 17 amino acids. CDR1 and CDR2 (germline): KGHDR, SFDVKD. Here the CDR3 reads CATSDLRDRGSTSRQYF.

Frequency places this clonotype as medium-sized (0.01 to 0.1%). CDR3: CSARGGAGNSPLHF. The chain recombines TRBV20-1 with TRBJ1-6; with no DNA, the TCRdb D assignment of TRBD1 cannot be verified. The CDR3 is 14 residues long. The germline gives CDR1 DFQATT, CDR2 SNEGSKA (reference sequence).